This T cell receptor beta chain originates from a study of T cell responses to AZD1222 COVID-19 vaccine. The length of the CDR3 is 14 residues. Per germline, CDR1 PRHDT and CDR2 FYEKMQ (reference sequence). V was shortened by 5 bases and J by 2 bases, with 10 bases between the two germline ends. Notes on the study in general: Only six people who got AZD1222 tested seropositive at baseline. Spike-specific TCR breadth and depth rose after two AZD1222 doses.

Of note for this clone: No antigen is known for it.

The method was immunoSEQ multiplex PCR; TCRdb's version includes in-frame clones alone and lacks a portion of them. Among nearly 200,000 clones listed, 80% to 95% were seen once. The receptor was derived from an adult who received the AZD1222 COVID-19 vaccine. The rearrangement links TRBV13 to TRBJ1-3, with D unresolved. The sample in question was peripheral blood, obtained 28 days after the second AZD1222 dose. As DNA, the CDR3 is TGTGCCAGCAGCCTTCGCGGCCCTGGAAACACCATATATTTT. It codes for CASSLRGPGNTIYF.